The 6 T cell receptor beta chains given below trace back to one sample, sequenced in a study of T cell repertoires in cytomegalovirus infection. TCRdb reanalysed the reads using MiXCR and keeps one entry per CDR3 protein. Of about 600,000 distinct CDR3 sequences detected, less than 25% appear once; the ten largest clones hold 8%. The sequenced material came from CD8+ T cells from PBMCs. Receptors originate from a human donor in good health (CMV status not recorded). Some clones in this sample may be carry-over from other donors' samples.

This clonotype came up a few times. J is TRBJ2-2 and V is TRBV25-1, with 10 bases fitting TRBD1. Trimming cost V 0 bases and J 5 bases; bases outside gene matches: 9. Looked up from germline, CDR1 is MGHDK and CDR2 is SYGVNS. The length of the CDR3 is 18 residues. The CDR3 spells CASSEYFWVGQGTGELFF. The CDR3 nucleotides read TGTGCCAGCAGTGAATACTTTTGGGTGGGACAGGGGACCGGGGAGCTGTTTTTT.

V is TRBV28 and J is TRBJ1-5; D remains unclear. The V end lost 2 bases, the J end lost 0 bases, and 14 bases lay between the germline ends. The CDR3 sequence is 17 residues long. Germline V gene data show CDR1 as MDHEN and CDR2 as SYDVKM. The chain's CDR3 is CASSLGSSGYSNQPQHF. The CDR3 DNA reads TGTGCCAGCAGTTTAGGGAGCTCCGGATATAGCAATCAGCCCCAGCATTTT.

The DNA for the CDR3 is TGTGCCATCAGTGTGGGACAGGGCAATCAGCCCCAGCATTTT. It encodes CAISVGQGNQPQHF. The genes are TRBV10-3 and TRBJ1-5; 8 nucleotides line up with TRBD1. The CDR3 runs to 14 residues. Losses at the gene ends were 4 bases for V and 2 bases for J; bases not matched to a gene: 1. Germline CDR1 ENHRY, CDR2 SYGVKD.

This clonotype has only a few counts. The CDR3 DNA reads TGCGCCAGCAGCCAAGACCCCCCGGACAGGGGATTTTGGAATGAGCAGTTCTTC. This gives the protein CASSQDPPDRGFWNEQFF. This chain joins TRBV4-1 and TRBJ2-1, with 9 nucleotides matching TRBD1. This CDR3 has 18 residues. Unmatched junction bases numbered 13, after V lost 0 bases and J lost 7 bases. CDR1 is MGHRA and CDR2 is YSYEKL in the germline V gene.

There are a few counts of this clonotype. The chain joins TRBV20-1 to TRBJ2-7, with D possibly matching TRBD1 (5 bases). V was clipped by 4 bases and J by 3 bases, with 13 bases between them. The CDR3 spans 13 residues. Per germline, CDR1 DFQATT and CDR2 SNEGSKA (reference sequence). CDR3 DNA sequence: TGCAGTGCTACACGACAGCGCCTCTACGAGCAGTACGTC. It is translated as CSATRQRLYEQYV.

The V call is TRBV29-1, the J call TRBJ2-1; 12 bases are a match to TRBD1. With V trimmed by 6 bases and J by 2 bases, 14 bases remained unmatched. The CDR3 is 18 amino acids. CDR1 and CDR2 (germline): SQVTM, ANQGSEA. The CDR3 DNA sequence: TGCAGCGTACTCCTCCGGGACAGGGGGCCGGTTACCTACAATGAGCAGTTCTTC. The encoded protein is CSVLLRDRGPVTYNEQFF.